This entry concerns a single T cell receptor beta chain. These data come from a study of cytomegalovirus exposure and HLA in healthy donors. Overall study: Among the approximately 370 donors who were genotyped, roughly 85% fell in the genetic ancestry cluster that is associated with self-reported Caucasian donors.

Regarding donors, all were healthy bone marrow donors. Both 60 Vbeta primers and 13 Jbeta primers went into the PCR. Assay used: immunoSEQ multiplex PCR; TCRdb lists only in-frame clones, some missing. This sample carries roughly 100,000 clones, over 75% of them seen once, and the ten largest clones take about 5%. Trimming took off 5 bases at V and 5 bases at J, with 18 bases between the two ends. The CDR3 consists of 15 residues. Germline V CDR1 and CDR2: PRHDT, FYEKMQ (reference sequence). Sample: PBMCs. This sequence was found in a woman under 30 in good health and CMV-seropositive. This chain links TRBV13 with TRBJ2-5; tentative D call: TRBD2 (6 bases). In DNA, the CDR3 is TGTGCCAGCAGCCGAAGACTAGGAGGGACGGAGACCCAGTACTTC. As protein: CASSRRLGGTETQYF.